The entry below gives a single T cell receptor (beta chain) sequence along with its context. Antigen specificity is unknown. Repertoires were generated with immunoSEQ multiplex PCR, while TCRdb's copy carries only in-frame clones and drops some. Of some 130,000 clones listed, 89% are singletons. V was shortened by 4 bases and J by 5 bases, with 11 bases between the two germline ends. The germline V gene encodes CDR1 LGHDT and CDR2 YNNKEL (reference sequence). This CDR3 region has 13 residues. The sample comes from a study of T cell responses to AZD1222 COVID-19 vaccine. Study conclusions and caveats: The donor cohort was predominantly white British with a female majority, and clonal diversity may have been underestimated.

The receptor's source is an adult in good health. The sequencing used peripheral blood, collected on day 0 of AZD1222 vaccination. The chain links TRBV3-1 (or the pseudogene TRBV3-2) to TRBJ1-1; D unresolved. The CDR3 loop reads CASSRWMGTEAFF. CDR3 DNA: TGTGCCAGCAGCCGCTGGATGGGAACTGAAGCTTTCTTT.